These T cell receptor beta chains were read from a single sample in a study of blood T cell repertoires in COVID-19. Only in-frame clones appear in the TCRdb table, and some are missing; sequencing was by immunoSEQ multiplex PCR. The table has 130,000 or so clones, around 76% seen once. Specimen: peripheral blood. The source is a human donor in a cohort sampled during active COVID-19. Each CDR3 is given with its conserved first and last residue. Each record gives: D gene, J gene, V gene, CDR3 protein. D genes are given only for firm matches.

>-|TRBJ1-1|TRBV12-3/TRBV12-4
CASRAQGAEAFF
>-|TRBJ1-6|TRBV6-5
CASRPGYSPLHF
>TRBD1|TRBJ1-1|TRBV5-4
CASSPGDSEAFF
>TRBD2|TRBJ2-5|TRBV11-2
CASSLVGGGVQETQYF
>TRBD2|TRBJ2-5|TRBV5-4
CASSGRQETQYF
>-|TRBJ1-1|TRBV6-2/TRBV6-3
CASSYRAGEAFF
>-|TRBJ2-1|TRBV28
CASTPRAGINEQFF
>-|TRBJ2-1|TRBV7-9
CASSFRSLVTYNEQFF
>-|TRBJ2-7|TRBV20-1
CSASDPMTGAGEEQYF
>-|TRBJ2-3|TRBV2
CASSGLLSDTQYF
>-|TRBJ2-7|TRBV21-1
CASSKALQGRYF
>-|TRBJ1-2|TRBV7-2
CASSLTPWGGALNYGYTF
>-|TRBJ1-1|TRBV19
CASSQKSKNTEAFF
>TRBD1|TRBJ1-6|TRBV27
CASRQGVDNSPLHF
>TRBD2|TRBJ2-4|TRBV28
CASSFRPGGSGGLIAKNIQYF
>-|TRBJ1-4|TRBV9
CASSVGGRSNEKLFF
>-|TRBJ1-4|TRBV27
CASSESTSGRVNEKLFF
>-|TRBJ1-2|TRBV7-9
CASSVSPGFSANGYTF
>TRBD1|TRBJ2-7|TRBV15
CATSRADRGSYEQYF
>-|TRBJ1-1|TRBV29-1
CSVWGETEAFF
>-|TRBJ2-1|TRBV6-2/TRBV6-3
CASSYSDVRGIYNEQFF
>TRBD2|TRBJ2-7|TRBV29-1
CSVEVEGRGPYEQYF
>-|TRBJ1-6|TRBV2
CASRPPAGYNSPLHF
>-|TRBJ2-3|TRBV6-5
CASSRGVRGTDTQYF
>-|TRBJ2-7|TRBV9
CASSEGGEPPYEQYF
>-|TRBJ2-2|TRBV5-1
CASSRVASNTGELFF